This T cell receptor (beta chain) is drawn from a study of post-analysis software for immune sequencing data. Study details: The cohort encompassed relapsing-remitting, secondary progressive and progressive-relapsing multiple sclerosis disease courses.

V lost 2 bases and J lost 5, with 17 bases in between. This CDR3 has 16 residues. CDR1 MNHEY and CDR2 SVGAGI come from the germline V gene. This clonotype was detected many times. The antigen is unknown. Notes on the study in general: Batch-mates among the samples co-clustered strongly by F measure. The study found significantly lower normalized Chao1 diversity in multiple sclerosis patients than in controls. Compared with controls, patients had more of five TRBV segments, including TRBV5-6, TRBV5-1 and TRBV20-1.

The TCR beta cDNA libraries carried unique molecular identifiers. When 1 to 10 million T cells were used, they gave about 490,000 cDNA molecules. TCRdb called the PCR reads again in MiXCR, with one record for every CDR3 protein. The table has some 690,000 distinct CDR3 sequences, roughly 27% seen once. The rearrangement uses TRBV6-5 and TRBJ2-3; TRBD1 might be the D (5 bases). The specimen was blood. This TCR came from a girl aged 10-17 years with multiple sclerosis. DNA for the CDR3: TGTGCCAGCAGTTACGGGCAGGGAACCTCCGGAGATACGCAGTATTTT. This encodes CASSYGQGTSGDTQYF.